These T cell receptor beta chains were read from a single sample in a study of control samples from healthy donors and cancer patients. The protocol was immunoSEQ multiplex PCR, while the TCRdb copy is restricted to in-frame clones and leaves out a portion. The data contain some 130,000 clones, about 92% of them singletons. Sequenced material: PBMCs. The receptors derive from a man over 45 with head and neck cancer. CDR3s include the opening cysteine and the closing phenylalanine or tryptophan. Each record gives: J gene, D gene, V gene, clone size, CDR3 protein, CDR3 DNA. D genes are given only for firm matches. The size entry is marked missing in some rows and otherwise reads once, few, many or a size class.

TRBJ1-5 - TRBV1 - CTSSQTNTGDSNQPQHF TGCACCAGCAGCCAAACAAACACAGGGGATAGCAATCAGCCCCAGCATTTT
TRBJ1-5 TRBD1 TRBV5-1 - CASSLGTGYNQPQHF TGCGCCAGCAGCTTGGGGACAGGTTACAATCAGCCCCAGCATTTT
TRBJ1-5 - TRBV9 - CASSVGGGANDQPQHF TGTGCCAGCAGCGTAGGAGGCGGGGCCAATGATCAGCCCCAGCATTTT
TRBJ1-2 - TRBV28 - CASSLWGYYGYTF TGTGCCAGCAGTTTATGGGGTTACTATGGCTACACCTTC
TRBJ2-3 - TRBV7-9 - CASSPQGSGADTQYF TGTGCCAGCAGCCCTCAGGGTTCCGGGGCAGATACGCAGTATTTT
TRBJ1-2 TRBD1 TRBV7-8 - CASSLRPDRGSVYGYTF TGTGCCAGCAGCCTAAGACCAGACAGGGGATCCGTCTATGGCTACACCTTC
TRBJ2-3 - TRBV14 - CASSPLLAAQGQYF TGTGCCAGCAGCCCCTTATTAGCGGCCCAGGGGCAGTATTTT
TRBJ2-1 - TRBV5-1 - CASTSTTGPEQFF TGCGCCAGCACCTCTACTACAGGGCCCGAGCAGTTCTTC
TRBJ2-7 TRBD1 TRBV7-9 - CASSWGVGTGSREQYF TGTGCCAGCAGCTGGGGGGTAGGGACAGGGTCGCGGGAGCAGTACTTC
TRBJ2-3 TRBD2 TRBV25-1 - CASRGTSGDTQYF TGTGCCAGCAGGGGGACTAGCGGAGATACGCAGTATTTT
TRBJ1-1 - TRBV9 - CASSAGGRNTEAFF TGTGCCAGCAGCGCCGGAGGGCGGAACACTGAAGCTTTCTTT
TRBJ1-5 - TRBV5-1 once CASSLRGVNQPQHF TGCGCCAGCAGCTTAAGGGGGGTCAATCAGCCCCAGCATTTT